The next 13 T cell receptor beta chains were all read from a single sample in a study of T cells in women clearing cervical HPV infection (dated by TCRdb to the late 2010s). Library generation was performed with the immunoSEQ multiplex PCR assay. Here the immuneACCESS table is served through TCRdb, limited to in-frame sequences with V and J called. Missing clones are a known gap in these copies; in checked studies unresolved V genes cover under half, and the rest lacks a known reason. This sample's records show under 20,000 clones. 3.2% of the sample belongs to the ten largest clones. The material sequenced was blood buffy coat. Source of these receptors: a woman between 18 and 70 years old with a cervical HPV16 infection that either progressed to CIN3+ or cleared (not recorded which).

Comments on this clone: Read data end 3 residues before the CDR3 end; the end is taken from the germline J gene. The chain carries TRBV20-1 and TRBJ2-3; 8 bases are shared with TRBD1. This CDR3 is built from 13 residues. V lost 2 bases, J lost 4 bases, and 2 bases stayed unmatched. In germline, CDR1 is DFQATT, CDR2 SNEGSKA (reference sequence). The sequenced part of the CDR3 DNA is TGCAGTGCTAGACGGACAGGGCCAGATACG. Translated: CSARRTGPDT. The CDR3 reads in full as CSARRTGPDTQYF.

In the case of this clone: The missing CDR3 end, 3 residues past where the read stops, is filled in from the germline J gene. V and J are TRBV20-1 and TRBJ1-3; TRBD1 is a possible D gene (6 bases). V was shortened by 1 base and J by 1 base, with 11 bases between the two germline ends. CDR1 is DFQATT, CDR2 SNEGSKA, per germline (reference sequence). The CDR3 consists of 15 residues. The sequenced part of the CDR3 DNA is TGCAGTGCTAGAGCGTTGACAGGTTCTGGAAACACC. Protein product: CSARALTGSGNT. The entire CDR3 sequence reads CSARALTGSGNTIYF.

On this clone: The sequence runs out 3 residues before the end of the CDR3; the remainder is reconstructed from the germline J gene. This rearrangement joins TRBV30 to TRBJ1-2; weak D call: TRBD1 (5 bases). The CDR3 runs to 15 residues. Germline values: CDR1 GTSNPN, CDR2 SVGIG (reference sequence). Trimming pared 2 bases from V and 4 bases from J, leaving 17 bases between. The DNA read from the CDR3 is TGTGCCTGGAGTCCGGGGGGTAGTCGTAGCTATGGC. Translation gives CAWSPGGSRSYG. The complete CDR3 protein is CAWSPGGSRSYGYTF.

Of note for this clone: The read stops 3 residues short of the end of the CDR3; the missing end is completed from the germline J gene. The rearrangement joins TRBV7-9 to TRBJ1-1; no firm D call. The CDR3 is made up of 11 amino acids. Germline V gene sequence: CDR1 SEHNR, CDR2 FQNEAQ (reference sequence). The CDR3 loop reads CASSQLPEAFF. The sequenced part of the CDR3 DNA is TGTGCCAGCAGCCAACTCCCCGAA.

With respect to this clone: The read ends 3 residues before the CDR3 terminus; that terminus is restored from the germline J gene. This rearrangement joins TRBV13 to TRBJ2-3; 7 bases agree with TRBD2. The CDR3 extends over 15 amino acids. Germline CDR1 is PRHDT and CDR2 is FYEKMQ (reference sequence). This CDR3 reads CASVDRDYPFVSQYF. The covered CDR3 bases are TGTGCCAGCGTCGACCGGGACTACCCATTTGTGTCG.

Turning to this clone: From the germline J gene comes the end of the CDR3, since the read stops 3 residues before it. The chain is built from TRBV5-1 and TRBJ1-2; D possibly corresponds to TRBD1 (6 bases). The CDR3 is 15 amino acids. Looked up from germline, CDR1 is SGHRS and CDR2 is YFSETQ. V was clipped by 0 bases and J by 7 bases, with 16 bases between them. Incomplete CDR3 DNA: TGCGCCAGCAGCTTGGATATTGCAGGGGCCAGTGGC. It yields the protein CASSLDIAGASG. The entire CDR3 is CASSLDIAGASGYTF.

The DNA read from the CDR3 is TGTGCCAGCAGCCCTGCTGACACTCACCCAACTAATGAAAAA. Amino acids: CASSPADTHPTNEK. The whole CDR3 protein is CASSPADTHPTNEKLFF. The chain joins TRBV3-1 (or the pseudogene TRBV3-2) to TRBJ1-4; D not certain. The CDR3 extends 3 residues past the end of the read, so its final part is completed from the germline J gene. The V end was cut by 4 bases, the J end by 0 bases, with 15 bases between. The CDR3 loop spans 17 amino acids. The germline V gene encodes CDR1 LGHDT and CDR2 YNNKEL (reference sequence).

For this clone: The read falls 3 residues short of the CDR3 end, and the missing part is taken from the germline J gene. The rearrangement uses TRBV7-2 and TRBJ1-1, with TRBD1 as a possible D gene (5 bases). This CDR3 spans 13 amino acids. V gave up 4 bases and J gave up 4 bases, with 10 bases separating them. The germline V gene has CDR1 SGHTA and CDR2 FQGNSA. The CDR3 region is CASSYFRGTEAFF. CDR3 bases read: TGTGCCAGCAGCTATTTTAGGGGCACTGAA.

Notes on this clone: The sequenced fragment ends 3 residues before the CDR3 boundary, so the rest is inferred from the germline J gene. This chain links TRBV2 with TRBJ2-5; 12 positions match TRBD2. J lost 1 base, V lost 3 bases, and 3 bases had no gene match. The CDR3 sequence is 16 residues long. The germline V gene has CDR1 SNHLY and CDR2 FYNNEI. CDR3 bases read: TGTGCCAGCAGTGACCCACTAGCGGGGGGCCAAGAGACC. Its translation: CASSDPLAGGQET. The full CDR3 reads CASSDPLAGGQETQYF.

Concerning this clone itself: The DNA ends 3 residues before the CDR3 does, and the rest of the CDR3 is filled in from the germline J gene. J is TRBJ2-5 and V is TRBV19; TRBD2 matches 11 bases. Germline assignment: CDR1 LNHDA and CDR2 SQIVND (reference sequence). Trimming at V came to 7 bases and at J to 1 base, leaving 5 bases not matched to a gene. CDR3 length equals 15 residues. The DNA read from the CDR3 is TGTGCCAGTAACCGGGGACTAGCGGCCCAAGAGACC. Translating gives CASNRGLAAQET. The full CDR3 protein reads CASNRGLAAQETQYF.

Note on this clone: From the germline J gene comes the end of the CDR3, since the read stops 3 residues before it. This sequence joins TRBV6-1 and TRBJ1-4; TRBD1 might be the D (5 bases). Germline V gene lookup returns CDR1 MNHNS and CDR2 SASEGT. The length of the CDR3 is 13 residues. Trimming removed 4 bases at V and 5 bases at J, with 8 bases between. CDR3 loop: CASSGRENEKLFF. Partial CDR3 DNA: TGTGCCAGCAGTGGCAGGGAAAATGAAAAA.

Comments on this clone: The CDR3 extends 3 residues past the end of the read, so its final part is completed from the germline J gene. The chain recombines TRBV20-1 with TRBJ2-3; 8 nucleotides line up with TRBD2. The ends lost 3 bases at V and 5 bases at J; junction bases unmatched: 4. Germline loops: CDR1 DFQATT, CDR2 SNEGSKA (reference sequence). This CDR3 region has 13 residues. The sequenced part of the CDR3 DNA is TGCAGTGCTAGTTCGCTAGCGGGAGATACG. This codes for CSASSLAGDT. The full CDR3 is CSASSLAGDTQYF.

As regards this clone: Read coverage stops 3 residues before the CDR3 terminus; the germline J gene supplies the remainder. The V and J genes are TRBV20-1 and TRBJ1-6; a possible D gene is TRBD1 (5 bases). The CDR3 sequence is 14 residues long. CDR1 DFQATT and CDR2 SNEGSKA come from the germline V gene (reference sequence). V dropped 6 bases and J dropped 0 bases, with 9 bases sitting between them. This CDR3 reads CSASDNSYNSPLHF. The CDR3 DNA, read in part, is TGCAGTGCATCGGACAACTCCTATAATTCACCC.